These 24 T cell receptor beta chains share one sample of origin, sequenced in a study of cytotoxic CD8 clonotypes in ibrutinib-treated CLL. The assay was immunoSEQ multiplex PCR, and TCRdb's table has in-frame clones only and misses some. Here the sample spans about 68,000 clones, about two thirds being singletons. The sequences come from PBMCs, collected after 12 months of ibrutinib treatment. Receptor source: a human donor with chronic lymphocytic leukemia.

The J gene is TRBJ2-3, the V gene TRBV6-4; weak D call: TRBD2 (6 bases). Germline CDR1 MRHNA, CDR2 SNTAGT. The V gene lost 1 base and the J gene lost 1 base, with 9 bases spanning the gap. The CDR3 length is 15 residues. CDR3 DNA sequence: TGTGCCAGCAGTGACTTCGGGGGTGGCACAGATACGCAGTATTTT. Protein sequence: CASSDFGGGTDTQYF.

The gene calls are TRBV6-6 and TRBJ1-1; perhaps TRBD1 as D (6 bases). V lost 2 bases, J lost 4 bases, and 11 bases lay in between. The CDR3 runs 14 residues. CDR1 MNHNY and CDR2 SVGAGI come from the germline V gene (reference sequence). The CDR3 spells CASSYPPTGTEAFF. DNA of the CDR3: TGTGCCAGCAGTTACCCCCCGACAGGCACTGAAGCTTTCTTT.

This chain uses TRBV19 with TRBJ1-1; 8 bases align to TRBD1. Losses at the gene ends were 7 bases for V and 8 bases for J; bases not matched to a gene: 6. The germline gives CDR1 LNHDA, CDR2 SQIVND (reference sequence). This CDR3 region has 12 residues. The CDR3 sequence: CASMYRGGEAFF. CDR3 nucleotide sequence: TGTGCCAGTATGTACAGGGGGGGAGAAGCTTTCTTT. Complete variable domain (other parts from reference TRBV19 and TRBJ1-1): DGGITQSPKYLFRKEGQNVTLSCEQNLNHDAMYWYRQDPGQGLRLIYYSQIVNDFQKGDIAEGYSVSREKKESFPLTVTSAQKNPTAFYLCASMYRGGEAFFGQGTRLTVV.

This chain joins TRBV7-9 and TRBJ2-5; TRBD1 might be the D (5 bases). Germline V gene lookup returns CDR1 SEHNR and CDR2 FQNEAQ (reference sequence). Between the trimmed V and J ends, which lost 5 bases and 5 bases, there was a span of 12 bases. The CDR3 has 13 amino acids. Here the CDR3 reads CASSLDSLETQYF. The CDR3, as DNA: TGTGCCAGCAGCCTCGACAGTTTGGAGACCCAGTACTTC.

J is TRBJ2-7 and V is TRBV6-1, with no clear D. The germline V and J ends were trimmed by 1 base and 2 bases, with 27 bases remaining between them. Germline values: CDR1 MNHNS, CDR2 SASEGT. The CDR3 totals 20 residues. The CDR3 DNA reads TGTGCCAGCAGTGAAGACTTAAGACATTTCGTAGGGTCGAGAGCCTACGAGCAGTACTTC. It is translated as CASSEDLRHFVGSRAYEQYF.

The rearrangement joins TRBV5-6 to TRBJ2-3; D is ambiguous. With 0 bases removed from V and 2 bases from J, the gap between germline ends came to 4 bases. From germline, CDR1 is SGHDT and CDR2 YYEEEE. This CDR3 comprises 13 residues. CDR3 region: CASSLAATDTQYF. The DNA of the CDR3 is TGTGCCAGCAGCTTGGCCGCCACAGATACGCAGTATTTT.

The gene calls are TRBV5-1 and TRBJ1-1; 12 bases are shared with TRBD1. This CDR3 spans 15 amino acids. In germline, CDR1 is SGHRS, CDR2 YFSETQ. Unmatched junction bases numbered 5, after V lost 4 bases and J lost 4 bases. CDR3 protein: CASSGDRGRITEAFF. In DNA, the CDR3 is TGCGCCAGCAGCGGGGACAGGGGGCGGATCACTGAAGCTTTCTTT.

This clone was detected once. The chain links TRBV15 to TRBJ1-6; 9 positions agree with TRBD1. The CDR3 runs 15 residues. The junction had 4 bases not matched to a gene; V was cut back by 1 base and J by 9 bases. Per the germline V gene, CDR1 is LNHNV and CDR2 is YYDKDF (reference sequence). CDR3 sequence reads: CATSRGGQGGSPLHF. DNA of the CDR3: TGTGCCACCAGCAGAGGGGGACAGGGCGGTTCACCCCTCCACTTT.

This chain connects TRBV10-3 to TRBJ2-7; a possible D gene is TRBD1 (6 bases). The germline V gene encodes CDR1 ENHRY and CDR2 SYGVKD. This CDR3 contains 13 residues. V was clipped by 7 bases and J by 2 bases, with 12 bases between them. The CDR3: CAINNGQTYEQYF. In DNA, the CDR3 is TGTGCCATCAACAACGGACAGACCTACGAGCAGTACTTC.

The chain employs TRBV6-6 and TRBJ2-7; TRBD1 aligns across 12 bases. J was trimmed by 4 bases and V by 0 bases; bases with no gene match: 1. The CDR3 length is 15 residues. The germline V gene has CDR1 MNHNY and CDR2 SVGAGI (reference sequence). The CDR3 here is CASSYSGQGAYEQYF. The CDR3 DNA sequence: TGTGCCAGCAGTTACTCGGGACAGGGGGCTTACGAGCAGTACTTC.

This chain connects TRBV30 to TRBJ2-7; no clear D. CDR1 is GTSNPN and CDR2 is SVGIG in the germline V gene (reference sequence). The CDR3 totals 14 residues. V lost 4 bases and J lost 3, with 16 bases in between. The CDR3 loop reads CAWTLIGPGYEQYF. The CDR3 nucleotides are TGTGCCTGGACTCTAATTGGCCCCGGCTACGAGCAGTACTTC.

The rearrangement links TRBV7-2 to TRBJ1-2; tentatively, D is TRBD1 (5 bases). Germline CDR1 SGHTA, CDR2 FQGNSA. Trimming left V 5 bases short and J 8 bases short, with 21 bases between. The CDR3 covers 15 residues. The CDR3 DNA follows: TGTGCCAGCAGCACCTCCGGGGCGAAAAACGAGGGCTACACCTTC. Protein sequence: CASSTSGAKNEGYTF.

This clone was recorded once. The chain carries TRBV18 and TRBJ1-3, with D hard to call. The CDR3 is 16 amino acids. V was pared by 1 base and J by 0 bases, with 10 bases between. Germline V gene lookup returns CDR1 KGHSH and CDR2 LQKENI. The CDR3 protein is CASSPQAVSSGNTIYF. CDR3 nucleotide sequence: TGTGCCAGCTCACCACAGGCAGTAAGCTCTGGAAACACCATATATTTT.

A single count supports this clone. The rearrangement joins TRBV10-3 to TRBJ2-3, with D perhaps TRBD2 (6 bases). Germline V lookup: CDR1 ENHRY, CDR2 SYGVKD. This CDR3 contains 17 residues. Deletions cut 6 bases from V and 11 bases from J, with 30 bases between. The CDR3 loop is CAIRPAGTPEINTGQYF. In nucleotides, the CDR3 is TGTGCCATCAGACCGGCCGGGACTCCAGAAATTAATACCGGGCAGTATTTT.

This clone was seen a handful of times. The rearrangement joins TRBV25-1 to TRBJ1-5; 7 bases agree with TRBD1. Germline V CDR1 and CDR2: MGHDK, SYGVNS. V shed 1 base, J shed 5 bases, and the junction held 5 bases outside the gene matches. The CDR3 loop spans 15 amino acids. Here the CDR3 reads CASSESGTAYQPQHF. The CDR3 region has the DNA TGTGCCAGCAGTGAATCCGGGACAGCTTATCAGCCCCAGCATTTT.

The rearrangement uses TRBV18 and TRBJ2-2, with D perhaps TRBD1 (5 bases). The CDR3 extends over 18 amino acids. Trimming stripped 0 bases from V and 6 bases from J, with 20 bases between. Germline V gene lookup returns CDR1 KGHSH and CDR2 LQKENI. The CDR3 sequence: CASSPPVSGRELAGELFF. The CDR3 nucleotides read TGTGCCAGCTCACCACCGGTCTCTGGCAGGGAATTGGCCGGGGAGCTGTTTTTT.

This chain connects TRBV7-9 to TRBJ1-6; D remains unclear. Trimming cost V 1 base and J 9 bases, with 1 base left between them. The CDR3 is 11 amino acids. CDR1 and CDR2 (germline): SEHNR, FQNEAQ (reference sequence). The CDR3 DNA sequence: TGTGCCAGCAGCTTAGTTTCACCCCTCCACTTT. This sequence encodes CASSLVSPLHF.

The V gene is TRBV5-1, the J gene TRBJ1-3; D is uncertain. This CDR3 has 13 residues. Per the germline V gene, CDR1 is SGHRS and CDR2 is YFSETQ. V shed 6 bases and J shed 4 bases, with 11 bases lying between them. CDR3 sequence: CASKRREGNTIYF. The CDR3 DNA is TGCGCCAGCAAAAGAAGAGAAGGAAACACCATATATTTT.

The rearrangement uses TRBV5-1 and TRBJ2-3; perhaps TRBD1 as D (6 bases). CDR3 length: 14 residues. V was shortened by 4 bases and J by 9 bases, with 18 bases between the two germline ends. Germline-derived CDR1 and CDR2 are SGHRS and YFSETQ. CDR3 DNA: TGCGCCAGCAGCCCGGCGGCTCCCCAGGGGACGCAGTATTTT. Translating it yields CASSPAAPQGTQYF.

The chain has TRBV5-4 and TRBJ1-1; D is perhaps TRBD1 (5 bases). Germline assignment: CDR1 SGHNT and CDR2 YYREEE (reference sequence). Trimming left V 4 bases short and J 7 bases short, with 20 bases between. The CDR3 is 15 residues long. The DNA of the CDR3 is TGTGCCAGCAGCACCCGACAGATGGTCATTGGTGAAGCTTTCTTT. This translates into CASSTRQMVIGEAFF.

V and J are TRBV5-6 and TRBJ1-1; D gene ambiguous. CDR3 size: 13 residues. From germline, CDR1 is SGHDT and CDR2 YYEEEE. Trimming removed 3 bases at V and 0 bases at J, with 6 bases between. CDR3 nucleotides: TGTGCCAGCAGCTCGCTCCTGAACACTGAAGCTTTCTTT. Translating gives CASSSLLNTEAFF.

The V and J genes are TRBV30 and TRBJ1-4; 7 bases map to TRBD1. The germline V gene has CDR1 GTSNPN and CDR2 SVGIG (reference sequence). CDR3 length: 14 amino acids. V lost 1 base to trimming and J lost 5 bases; unmatched junction nucleotides: 4. The DNA for the CDR3 is TGTGCCTGGAGTGCGGAACAGGGGAATGAAAAACTGTTTTTT. Residues: CAWSAEQGNEKLFF.

The chain employs TRBV7-9 and TRBJ1-2, with TRBD1 matching over 7 bases. The trim removed 4 bases at V and 3 bases at J, leaving 2 bases unmatched. Germline V gene data show CDR1 as SEHNR and CDR2 as FQNEAQ (reference sequence). This CDR3 region has 13 residues. CDR3 in amino acids: CASSSGTDYGYTF. The CDR3 DNA reads TGTGCCAGCAGCTCCGGGACAGACTATGGCTACACCTTC.

The rearrangement links TRBV9 to TRBJ1-2; D gene unclear. Germline values: CDR1 SGDLS, CDR2 YYNGEE. V was shortened by 4 bases and J by 5 bases, with 15 bases between the two germline ends. The CDR3 consists of 14 residues. CDR3: CASSLGVGQYGYTF. DNA for the CDR3: TGTGCCAGCAGCCTCGGGGTTGGGCAATATGGCTACACCTTC.